The 11 T cell receptor beta chains given below trace back to one sample, sequenced in a study of shared clonotypes between healthy human individuals. The table came from immunoSEQ multiplex PCR; TCRdb's copy has only in-frame clones and leaves some out. This repertoire shows some 2.4 million clones, 93% found once; its top ten account for approximately 0.35%. Input material: naive CD4+ T cells from PBMCs. Subset in this sample: CD45RA+ positively selected. The source of these receptors is a man younger than 35 in good health. Some clones in this sample may be carry-over from other donors' samples.

This clone was detected only once. The chain carries TRBV10-3 and TRBJ1-2; D is ambiguous. Deletions cut 2 bases from V and 0 bases from J, with 7 bases between. This CDR3 has 14 residues. Germline CDR1 reads ENHRY; CDR2 reads SYGVKD. The CDR3 DNA follows: TGTGCCATCAGTGAGCGGCAGGCTAACTATGGCTACACCTTC. Its translation is CAISERQANYGYTF.

This clone occurred once. One junction end does not reproduce the germline sequence, and a read error may be involved. The chain links TRBV5-4 to TRBJ1-1; 10 bases align to TRBD1. The germline CDR1 and CDR2 sequences are SGHNT and YYREEE (reference sequence). There are 16 residues in the CDR3. The CDR3, as DNA: TGTGCCAGCAGCCCCGGGACAGGGGATCGGAACGCTGAAGCTTTCTTT. Its protein product is CASSPGTGDRNAEAFF.

Comments on this clone: The sample has other DNA sequences that encode this CDR3 too. The rearrangement links TRBV19 to TRBJ1-1; maybe TRBD1 (6 bases). V was clipped by 5 bases and J by 2 bases, with 12 bases between them. The germline V gene encodes CDR1 LNHDA and CDR2 SQIVND (reference sequence). This CDR3 has 14 residues. The CDR3 nucleotides read TGTGCCAGTAGTTTACGGACAGAAAACACTGAAGCTTTCTTT. Protein product: CASSLRTENTEAFF.

This clone was recorded once. The genes are TRBV5-4 and TRBJ2-7; 8 positions agree with TRBD2. The V gene's germline CDR1 is SGHNT and CDR2 YYREEE (reference sequence). The CDR3 consists of 14 residues. Trimming at V came to 3 bases and at J to 0 bases, leaving 2 bases not matched to a gene. The CDR3: CASSWGLDSYEQYF. The CDR3 region has the DNA TGTGCCAGCAGCTGGGGACTAGACTCCTACGAGCAGTACTTC.

The table lists this clone with a few counts. The chain combines TRBV11-2 with TRBJ1-3; TRBD1 might be the D (6 bases). The V end lost 6 bases, the J end lost 2 bases, and 17 bases lay between the germline ends. The CDR3 totals 16 residues. Germline loops: CDR1 SGHAT, CDR2 FQNNGV. In DNA, the CDR3 is TGTGCCAGCAGGAGGGTAGCCGGGACAACTGGAAACACCATATATTTT. Encoded protein: CASRRVAGTTGNTIYF.

The chain couples TRBV15 to TRBJ1-2; a possible D gene is TRBD1 (5 bases). Germline V gene sequence: CDR1 LNHNV, CDR2 YYDKDF (reference sequence). The V and J ends lost 0 bases and 6 bases respectively, with 20 bases between them. The CDR3 consists of 17 residues. CDR3 in amino acids: CATSRDLSGQGSDGYTF. The CDR3 nucleotides read TGTGCCACCAGCAGAGATCTTTCGGGGCAGGGATCGGATGGCTACACCTTC.

This clone was observed once. The rearrangement links TRBV5-1 to TRBJ1-1; D unclear. CDR3 length: 16 residues. Germline values: CDR1 SGHRS, CDR2 YFSETQ. V was clipped by 0 bases and J by 4 bases, with 16 bases between them. This CDR3 reads CASSLDLARGSTEAFF. The CDR3 region has the DNA TGCGCCAGCAGCTTGGATCTCGCCCGCGGGAGCACTGAAGCTTTCTTT.

This chain uses TRBV6-5 with TRBJ2-2, with 7 positions matching TRBD1. The CDR3 totals 14 residues. Germline V gene sequence: CDR1 MNHEY, CDR2 SVGAGI. The junction had 4 bases not matched to a gene; V was cut back by 5 bases and J by 4 bases. CDR3 residues: CASSTTGFTGELFF. For the CDR3, the DNA is TGTGCCAGCAGTACGACAGGGTTCACCGGGGAGCTGTTTTTT.

This sequence joins TRBV7-9 and TRBJ1-1; 8 nucleotides match TRBD1. The germline gives CDR1 SEHNR, CDR2 FQNEAQ (reference sequence). V lost 11 bases to trimming and J lost 4 bases; unmatched junction nucleotides: 15. This CDR3 contains 15 residues. This CDR3 is CAHNTHTGGVTEAFF. Written as DNA, the CDR3 is TGTGCCCACAACACCCATACAGGGGGAGTCACTGAAGCTTTCTTT.

Note on this clone: Within the sample, other DNA sequences also encode this same CDR3. The chain couples TRBV28 to TRBJ1-5; D is uncertain. The V end was cut by 4 bases, the J end by 3 bases, with 4 bases between. This CDR3 region has 12 residues. From germline, CDR1 is MDHEN and CDR2 SYDVKM. The CDR3 region has the DNA TGTGCCAGCAGTTGGTCCAATCAGCCCCAGCATTTT. It yields the protein CASSWSNQPQHF.

The chain joins TRBV7-9 to TRBJ2-5; D perhaps matches TRBD1 (5 bases). The DNA matches TRBJ2-7 better at its end, which makes the J call doubtful. Looked up from germline, CDR1 is SEHNR and CDR2 is FQNEAQ (reference sequence). There are 16 residues in the CDR3. CDR3 sequence reads: CASSFGASSPLYEQYF. The CDR3 DNA reads TGTGCCAGCAGCTTTGGGGCAAGTAGCCCCCTCTACGAGCAGTACTTC.